These 21 T cell receptor beta chains were sequenced from one sample in a study of OX40 agonist ivuxolimab in advanced cancers. Only in-frame clones appear in the TCRdb table, and some are missing; sequencing was by immunoSEQ multiplex PCR. Of nearly 85,000 clones listed, 65% to 90% are singletons. The sequencing here drew on CD4+ or CD8+ T cells sorted from blood, taken in a trial of the OX40 agonist ivuxolimab. The receptors derive from an adult with an advanced solid tumor such as melanoma, head and neck, liver or kidney cancer.

V and J are TRBV5-4 and TRBJ2-4; possible D gene TRBD2, 5 bases. V was clipped by 0 bases and J by 9 bases, with 13 bases between them. The germline gives CDR1 SGHNT, CDR2 YYREEE (reference sequence). The CDR3 is made up of 14 amino acids. CDR3 region: CASSLGRGLGIQYF. The CDR3 nucleotides are TGTGCCAGCAGCTTGGGACGGGGTTTGGGCATTCAGTACTTC.

The V call is TRBV9, the J call TRBJ1-2; the D is unclear. V was pared by 6 bases and J by 4 bases, with 22 bases between. The germline CDR1 and CDR2 sequences are SGDLS and YYNGEE. CDR3 length: 16 amino acids. CDR3 region: CASTPRRRGEGYGYTF. The CDR3 bases are TGTGCCAGCACTCCGAGAAGGCGGGGTGAGGGCTATGGCTACACCTTC.

The V and J genes are TRBV9 and TRBJ1-2; the D gene is possibly TRBD1 (5 bases). CDR3 length: 14 amino acids. CDR1 is SGDLS and CDR2 is YYNGEE in the germline V gene. Trimming cost V 2 bases and J 7 bases, with 15 bases left between them. The CDR3: CASSVNQGEGGYTF. As DNA, the CDR3 is TGTGCCAGCAGCGTTAACCAAGGGGAAGGTGGCTACACCTTC.

The genes are TRBV7-9 and TRBJ2-7, with D perhaps given as TRBD1 or TRBD2 (5 bases each). Germline V gene sequence: CDR1 SEHNR, CDR2 FQNEAQ (reference sequence). CDR3 length: 15 residues. V lost 4 bases, J lost 5 bases, and 18 bases lay in between. As DNA, the CDR3 is TGTGCCAGCAGCTGGGGGTGGCAGGGTCGCAACGAGCAGTACTTC. This gives the protein CASSWGWQGRNEQYF.

This clone was recorded only once. The J gene is TRBJ2-3, the V gene TRBV5-1; D might be TRBD1 (6 bases). CDR3 length equals 15 residues. The germline CDR1 and CDR2 sequences are SGHRS and YFSETQ. V lost 0 bases, J lost 1 base, and 9 bases lay in between. DNA for the CDR3: TGCGCCAGCAGCTTGGAGGGGGTAGGCACAGATACGCAGTATTTT. Translated, it gives CASSLEGVGTDTQYF.

The chain links TRBV29-1 to TRBJ2-7; perhaps TRBD1 as D (6 bases). Trimming stripped 7 bases from V and 3 bases from J, with 13 bases between. The CDR3 runs to 12 residues. In germline, CDR1 is SQVTM, CDR2 ANQGSEA. The CDR3, as DNA: TGCAGCGCCACAGGGTCCTACTACGAGCAGTACTTC. Protein sequence: CSATGSYYEQYF.

CDR3 nucleotide sequence: TGTGCCAGCAGGTCCTACATGAACACTGAAGCTTTCTTT. As protein: CASRSYMNTEAFF. This chain joins TRBV27 and TRBJ1-1; unclear D gene. V dropped 6 bases and J dropped 0 bases, with 8 bases sitting between them. Germline V gives CDR1 MNHEY, CDR2 SMNVEV (reference sequence). The CDR3 consists of 13 residues.

This chain uses TRBV16 with TRBJ2-1, with 8 bases matching TRBD2. Germline trimming cut 2 bases from V and 7 bases from J; bases unmatched to any gene: 4. The germline V gene has CDR1 KGHSY and CDR2 FQNENV. This CDR3 is built from 14 residues. The CDR3 reads CASSQQRGTNEQFF. CDR3 DNA: TGTGCCAGCAGCCAACAGCGGGGGACAAATGAGCAGTTCTTC.

This chain uses TRBV27 with TRBJ2-1; 8 bases agree with TRBD2. CDR3 length equals 15 residues. Germline V gene data show CDR1 as MNHEY and CDR2 as SMNVEV (reference sequence). Germline trimming cut 5 bases from V and 10 bases from J; bases unmatched to any gene: 13. Here the CDR3 DNA reads TGTGCCAGCAGTGGAGGACTAGCCACACGTTTCGAGCAGTTCTTC. This gives the protein CASSGGLATRFEQFF.

This clone was counted only a few times. CDR3 DNA: TGTGCCAGCAGTGAGGTAGAGATCACAGATACGCAGTATTTT. Protein: CASSEVEITDTQYF. V and J are TRBV2 and TRBJ2-3, with D hard to call. The CDR3 is 14 residues long. The V gene's germline CDR1 is SNHLY and CDR2 FYNNEI. V lost 3 bases and J 2 bases, leaving 9 bases between the germline ends.

The rearrangement uses TRBV5-1 and TRBJ2-3; 8 positions match TRBD2. Germline V gives CDR1 SGHRS, CDR2 YFSETQ. The CDR3 covers 15 residues. With 1 base clipped from V and 5 bases from J, the junction kept 6 bases outside the gene matches. Here the CDR3 DNA reads TGCGCCAGCAGCTTGTCGGGGGGGCCGGGAGATACGCAGTATTTT. Translated, it gives CASSLSGGPGDTQYF.

This clone has more than one count but fewer than ten. V gene TRBV5-4 combines with J gene TRBJ1-6; unclear D gene. Germline CDR1 is SGHNT and CDR2 is YYREEE (reference sequence). V shed 2 bases and J shed 7 bases, with 13 bases lying between them. CDR3 length: 15 residues. CDR3 residues: CASSFGPFGNSPLHF. As DNA, the CDR3 is TGTGCCAGCAGCTTTGGCCCCTTTGGCAATTCACCCCTCCACTTT.

CDR3 residues: CASSLAAQGEQFF. CDR3 nucleotide sequence: TGCGCCAGCAGCTTGGCAGCTCAGGGCGAGCAGTTCTTC. The rearrangement links TRBV5-1 to TRBJ2-1, with D perhaps matching TRBD1 (5 bases). CDR3 length equals 13 residues. Trimming removed 0 bases from V and 10 bases from J, with 11 bases in between. Germline V gene data show CDR1 as SGHRS and CDR2 as YFSETQ. The complete variable domain, with remaining parts taken from reference TRBV5-1 and TRBJ2-1, reads KAGVTQTPRYLIKTRGQQVTLSCSPISGHRSVSWYQQTPGQGLQFLFEYFSETQRNKGNFPGRFSGRQFSNSRSEMNVSTLELGDSALYLCASSLAAQGEQFFGPGTRLTVL.

The chain couples TRBV2 to TRBJ1-2; 7 bases are shared with TRBD1. The junction had 7 bases not matched to a gene; V was cut back by 4 bases and J by 2 bases. The CDR3 consists of 15 residues. From germline, CDR1 is SNHLY and CDR2 FYNNEI. The chain's CDR3 is CASSAQGQVNYGYTF. DNA of the CDR3: TGTGCCAGCAGTGCCCAAGGACAGGTCAACTATGGCTACACCTTC. The full variable domain, its missing parts supplied by reference TRBV2 and TRBJ1-2, is EPEVTQTPSHQVTQMGQEVILRCVPISNHLYFYWYRQILGQKVEFLVSFYNNEISEKSEIFDDQFSVERPDGSNFTLKIRSTKLEDSAMYFCASSAQGQVNYGYTFGSGTRLTVV.

The chain has TRBV9 and TRBJ2-1; tentative D call: TRBD1 (5 bases). Germline-derived CDR1 and CDR2 are SGDLS and YYNGEE. V shed 2 bases and J shed 3 bases, with 9 bases lying between them. The CDR3 runs to 14 residues. CDR3 nucleotide sequence: TGTGCCAGCAGCGTTGGGGCAGTCTACAATGAGCAGTTCTTC. The encoded protein is CASSVGAVYNEQFF.

The sample holds one count of this clone. The CDR3 is CASSLGGTSSTDTQYF. For the CDR3, the DNA is TGCGCCAGCAGCTTGGGAGGGACTAGTAGCACAGATACGCAGTATTTT. This chain connects TRBV5-1 to TRBJ2-3, with TRBD2 matching over 8 bases. V dropped 0 bases and J dropped 0; count of bases not matched to a gene: 3. The germline CDR1 and CDR2 sequences are SGHRS and YFSETQ. The CDR3 has 16 amino acids.

The V gene is TRBV5-1, the J gene TRBJ2-6; D is tentatively TRBD1 or TRBD2 (5 bases each). This CDR3 is 15 amino acids long. CDR1 and CDR2 from the germline V gene are SGHRS and YFSETQ. V lost 5 bases, J lost 0 bases, and 9 bases lay in between. The chain's CDR3 is CASRTGTSGANVLTF. As DNA, the CDR3 is TGCGCCAGCAGGACGGGGACCTCTGGGGCCAACGTCCTGACTTTC.

This clone was observed a single time. This chain links TRBV7-6 with TRBJ2-5, with 9 bases matching TRBD1. V was pared by 4 bases and J by 5 bases, with 11 bases of the junction left unmatched. The CDR3 is 16 residues long. The germline gives CDR1 SGHVS, CDR2 FNYEAQ. Here the CDR3 reads CASSSRGGTGRETQYF. The CDR3 DNA sequence: TGTGCCAGCAGCTCGCGTGGGGGGACAGGGAGGGAGACCCAGTACTTC.

The CDR3 bases are TGTGCCAGCACCTCTCACGGGCGCACCGGGGAGCTGTTTTTT. This sequence encodes CASTSHGRTGELFF. The rearrangement links TRBV28 to TRBJ2-2; D call uncertain. Between the trimmed V and J ends, which lost 7 bases and 4 bases, there was a span of 13 bases. The germline CDR1 and CDR2 sequences are MDHEN and SYDVKM. There are 14 residues in the CDR3.

The rearrangement joins TRBV28 to TRBJ1-4, with D maybe TRBD1 (6 bases). Germline assignment: CDR1 MDHEN and CDR2 SYDVKM. V dropped 8 bases and J dropped 5 bases, with 12 bases sitting between them. The CDR3 totals 13 residues. CDR3 sequence: CASRRGSNEKLFF. CDR3 in DNA: TGTGCCAGCCGTAGGGGGTCCAATGAAAAACTGTTTTTT.

The chain has TRBV11-3 and TRBJ2-7; D remains unclear. The germline V gene encodes CDR1 SGHNT and CDR2 YENEEA. This CDR3 region has 14 residues. V was trimmed by 6 bases and J by 1 base, leaving 13 bases between them. Written as DNA, the CDR3 is TGTGCCAGCAGTTGGACGGCAGGATCCTACGAGCAGTACTTC. Its translation: CASSWTAGSYEQYF. The entire variable domain, with the rest obtained from reference TRBV11-3 and TRBJ2-7, is as follows: EAGVVQSPRYKIIEKKQPVAFWCNPISGHNTLYWYLQNLGQGPELLIRYENEEAVDDSQLPKDRFSAERLKGVDSTLKIQPAELGDSAVYLCASSWTAGSYEQYFGPGTRLTVT.